What follows are 22 T cell receptor beta chains derived from one specimen sequenced in a study of T cell responses to AZD1222 COVID-19 vaccine. Method: immunoSEQ multiplex PCR; TCRdb's copy keeps in-frame clones and lacks some. The sample records roughly 190,000 clones, approximately 92% being singletons. Sequencing was performed on peripheral blood, taken on day 0 of AZD1222 vaccination. The origin of the receptors is an adult in good health.

The V call is TRBV15, the J call TRBJ1-2, with 11 nucleotides matching TRBD1. Germline values: CDR1 LNHNV, CDR2 YYDKDF (reference sequence). After removal of 0 bases from V and 4 bases from J, the junction contained 1 base not matched to a gene. The CDR3 totals 15 residues. DNA for the CDR3: TGTGCCACCAGCAGAGATGGGACAGGGGGCTATGGCTACACCTTC. It translates to CATSRDGTGGYGYTF.

CDR3 in DNA: TGTGCCAGTAGTTCTATGGCCCGTGGAAGCTACACCTTC. This sequence encodes CASSSMARGSYTF. The rearrangement uses TRBV19 and TRBJ1-2; D remains ambiguous. The V end was cut by 5 bases, the J end by 9 bases, with 16 bases between. Germline CDR1 and CDR2: LNHDA and SQIVND (reference sequence). CDR3 length: 13 residues.

This clone was seen a single time. Here the CDR3 reads CASKRAGNQPQHF. The CDR3 DNA reads TGTGCCAGCAAGCGGGCTGGCAATCAGCCCCAGCATTTT. The rearrangement uses TRBV12-3 or TRBV12-4 and TRBJ1-5; no firm D call. V dropped 7 bases and J dropped 2 bases, with 9 bases sitting between them. This CDR3 is built from 13 residues.

This chain uses TRBV27 with TRBJ1-5; D uncertain. Germline V gene data show CDR1 as MNHEY and CDR2 as SMNVEV (reference sequence). This CDR3 has 15 amino acids. Trimming left V 5 bases short and J 2 bases short, with 13 bases between. The CDR3 nucleotides read TGTGCCAGCAGTCCAGGACGCATAGGCAATCAGCCCCAGCATTTT. As protein: CASSPGRIGNQPQHF.

The chain carries TRBV6-4 and TRBJ2-1; 7 bases line up with TRBD2. V shed 6 bases and J 6 bases; nucleotides not matched to a gene: 5. The CDR3 covers 13 residues. Germline loops: CDR1 MRHNA, CDR2 SNTAGT. The chain's CDR3 is CASSGGSINEQFF. DNA for the CDR3: TGTGCCAGCAGCGGGGGGAGTATCAATGAGCAGTTCTTC.

V is TRBV6-5 and J is TRBJ1-1, with D possibly matching TRBD1 (5 bases). Looked up from germline, CDR1 is MNHEY and CDR2 is SVGAGI. V gave up 5 bases and J gave up 11 bases, with 18 bases separating them. This CDR3 region has 13 residues. The CDR3 region is CASSTGTGLAAFF. CDR3 coding DNA: TGTGCCAGCAGTACCGGGACCGGGCTTGCGGCTTTCTTT.

The chain combines TRBV6-5 with TRBJ2-2; 7 bases agree with TRBD2. This CDR3 region has 15 residues. J lost 7 bases, V lost 6 bases, and 11 bases had no gene match. CDR1 and CDR2 from the germline V gene are MNHEY and SVGAGI. As DNA, the CDR3 is TGTGCCAGCAGATCCGGGACTACTACGGGCGGGGAGCTGTTTTTT. Amino acid sequence: CASRSGTTTGGELFF.

This clone came up once. This chain links TRBV11-2 with TRBJ1-1; D possibly corresponds to TRBD1 (5 bases). Looked up from germline, CDR1 is SGHAT and CDR2 is FQNNGV. The CDR3 is made up of 15 amino acids. V was cut by 6 bases and J by 2 bases, with 16 bases left in between. The chain's CDR3 is CASSSIGAGNTEAFF. DNA of the CDR3: TGTGCCAGCAGTTCCATAGGGGCGGGTAACACTGAAGCTTTCTTT.

This chain joins TRBV6-5 and TRBJ1-2; tentative D call: TRBD1 (5 bases). Germline V gene lookup returns CDR1 MNHEY and CDR2 SVGAGI. This CDR3 has 15 residues. Trimming left V 2 bases short and J 5 bases short, with 15 bases between. CDR3 in amino acids: CASSYRGWAGYGYTF. In nucleotides, the CDR3 is TGTGCCAGCAGTTACCGGGGGTGGGCCGGGTATGGCTACACCTTC.

The chain links TRBV18 to TRBJ1-1; 8 positions match TRBD1. Germline V gene data show CDR1 as KGHSH and CDR2 as LQKENI. The trim removed 3 bases at V and 4 bases at J, leaving 7 bases unmatched. The CDR3 has 15 residues. The CDR3, as DNA: TGTGCCAGCTCACCTGGGCAGGGGGCGGCCACTGAAGCTTTCTTT. Translating it yields CASSPGQGAATEAFF.

J is TRBJ1-1 and V is TRBV5-1; maybe TRBD1 (6 bases). V was pared by 0 bases and J by 0 bases, with 18 bases between. The CDR3 spans 18 residues. Germline loops: CDR1 SGHRS, CDR2 YFSETQ. The CDR3 coding sequence is TGCGCCAGCAGCTTGGTAGGAGACAGGTCCTCTATGAACACTGAAGCTTTCTTT. It yields the protein CASSLVGDRSSMNTEAFF.

This chain joins TRBV2 and TRBJ2-7; 7 bases are shared with TRBD2. From germline, CDR1 is SNHLY and CDR2 FYNNEI. V shed 3 bases, J shed 0 bases, and the junction held 5 bases outside the gene matches. The CDR3 runs to 15 residues. The CDR3 DNA sequence: TGTGCCAGCAGTGAGGTAGCGGGCAGCTCCTACGAGCAGTACTTC. As protein: CASSEVAGSSYEQYF.

This chain connects TRBV19 to TRBJ1-3, with 11 positions matching TRBD1. The CDR3 length is 17 residues. The V gene's germline CDR1 is LNHDA and CDR2 SQIVND (reference sequence). V lost 6 bases, J lost 5 bases, and 12 bases stayed unmatched. CDR3 sequence: CASSPSVGTGGRNTIYF. CDR3 DNA sequence: TGTGCCAGTAGCCCTTCTGTGGGGACAGGGGGAAGAAACACCATATATTTT. Supplemented by reference TRBV19 and TRBJ1-3, the full variable domain reads DGGITQSPKYLFRKEGQNVTLSCEQNLNHDAMYWYRQDPGQGLRLIYYSQIVNDFQKGDIAEGYSVSREKKESFPLTVTSAQKNPTAFYLCASSPSVGTGGRNTIYFGEGSWLTVV.

The chain joins TRBV5-8 to TRBJ2-1; 8 bases match TRBD2. Germline V gives CDR1 SGHTS, CDR2 YDEGEE. This CDR3 comprises 14 residues. The V gene end was trimmed by 5 bases and the J gene end by 13 bases; junction bases not matched to a gene: 14. The CDR3 region has the DNA TGTGCCAGCAGTAGGCCCAGTGCGGGGGGCCAACAGTTCTTC. The encoded protein is CASSRPSAGGQQFF.

The J gene is TRBJ1-2, the V gene TRBV6-5, with D unclear. This CDR3 comprises 13 residues. Trimming shortened V by 0 bases and J by 2 bases, and 4 bases separated the two germline ends. CDR1 and CDR2 from the germline V gene are MNHEY and SVGAGI. The CDR3 DNA reads TGTGCCAGCAGTTACTCTTCGAACTATGGCTACACCTTC. This codes for CASSYSSNYGYTF.

This chain links TRBV5-8 with TRBJ1-1, with D uncertain. This CDR3 has 13 amino acids. Deletions cut 1 base from V and 3 bases from J, with 7 bases between. Germline assignment: CDR1 SGHTS and CDR2 YDEGEE. Written as DNA, the CDR3 is TGTGCCAGCAGCTTGTCATGGGACACTGAAGCTTTCTTT. As protein: CASSLSWDTEAFF.

This chain links TRBV21-1 with TRBJ1-1. TRBV21-1 constitutes a pseudogene. The CDR3 totals 17 residues. CDR3 sequence: CASSRGWGRVMNTEAFF. As DNA, the CDR3 is TGTGCCAGCAGCAGGGGGTGGGGACGGGTTATGAACACTGAAGCTTTCTTT.

The rearrangement uses TRBV10-3 and TRBJ1-1; D not resolved. Germline CDR1 reads ENHRY; CDR2 reads SYGVKD. The CDR3 is 13 residues long. V was clipped by 7 bases and J by 1 base, with 10 bases between them. The CDR3 here is CAIKEIPNTEAFF. The CDR3 coding sequence is TGTGCCATCAAAGAAATCCCGAACACTGAAGCTTTCTTT.

The chain has TRBV3-1 (or the pseudogene TRBV3-2) and TRBJ2-7; D tentatively reads TRBD1 or TRBD2 (5 bases each). The length of the CDR3 is 14 residues. Germline assignment: CDR1 LGHDT and CDR2 YNNKEL (reference sequence). V shed 3 bases and J shed 0 bases, with 9 bases lying between them. CDR3 amino acids: CASSHEGSSYEQYF. The CDR3 nucleotides are TGTGCCAGCAGCCATGAGGGGAGCTCCTACGAGCAGTACTTC.

Concerning this clone: At one end, the junction sequence differs from germline, possibly due to a read error. V gene TRBV14 combines with J gene TRBJ1-2; TRBD1 is a possible D gene (5 bases). Germline CDR1 reads SGHDN; CDR2 reads FVKESK. CDR3 size: 12 residues. CDR3 in amino acids: CASSLGPGSKAF. The CDR3 DNA reads TGTGCCAGCAGCCTGGGGCCCGGGTCGAAGGCCTTC.

The genes are TRBV6-5 and TRBJ1-1; D might be TRBD1 (5 bases). Germline V gene data show CDR1 as MNHEY and CDR2 as SVGAGI. V was trimmed by 4 bases and J by 5 bases, leaving 14 bases between them. This CDR3 is built from 14 residues. CDR3 amino acids: CASSFFRGGTEAFF. The CDR3 region has the DNA TGTGCCAGCAGTTTTTTCCGGGGGGGAACTGAAGCTTTCTTT.

The chain links TRBV2 to TRBJ2-7, with TRBD1 identical over 9 bases. The V segment lost 6 bases and the J segment 6 bases; nucleotides outside the gene matches: 9. CDR1 and CDR2 from the germline V gene are SNHLY and FYNNEI. The CDR3 has 14 residues. The CDR3 region is CASRSGTGRREQYF. In nucleotides, the CDR3 is TGTGCCAGCAGGTCCGGGACAGGGAGGCGCGAGCAGTACTTC.